Presented here are 2 T cell receptor beta chains from one specimen sequenced in a study of early T cells in non-severe SARS-CoV-2 infection. TCRdb independently ran MiXCR on the 5' RACE reads; one entry per CDR3 protein. In the table there are 25,000 to 35,000 distinct CDR3 sequences, over 6.5% of which are singletons. The sequencing input was whole blood. Every receptor here comes from an adult who was a healthcare worker with PCR-confirmed SARS-CoV-2 infection or an uninfected control (not recorded which).

This clonotype was found many times. The V and J genes are TRBV19 and TRBJ1-5; 7 bases agree with TRBD1. Trimming removed 6 bases from V and 7 bases from J; junction bases left unmatched: 12. CDR3 length: 15 amino acids. Germline V lookup: CDR1 LNHDA, CDR2 SQIVND (reference sequence). CDR3 amino acids: CASRSDRAQRQPQHF. As DNA, the CDR3 is TGTGCCAGTAGATCCGACAGGGCACAAAGACAGCCCCAGCATTTT.

Ten or more counts support this clonotype. The rearrangement links TRBV7-2 to TRBJ2-3, with TRBD2 identical over 7 bases. The CDR3 is 15 residues long. Germline V gene data show CDR1 as SGHTA and CDR2 as FQGNSA. The J segment lost 5 bases and the V segment lost 2 bases, leaving 7 bases of the junction unmatched. CDR3 coding DNA: TGTGCCAGCAGCTTATGGGCTAGCGGAATAGATACGCAGTATTTT. The encoded protein is CASSLWASGIDTQYF.